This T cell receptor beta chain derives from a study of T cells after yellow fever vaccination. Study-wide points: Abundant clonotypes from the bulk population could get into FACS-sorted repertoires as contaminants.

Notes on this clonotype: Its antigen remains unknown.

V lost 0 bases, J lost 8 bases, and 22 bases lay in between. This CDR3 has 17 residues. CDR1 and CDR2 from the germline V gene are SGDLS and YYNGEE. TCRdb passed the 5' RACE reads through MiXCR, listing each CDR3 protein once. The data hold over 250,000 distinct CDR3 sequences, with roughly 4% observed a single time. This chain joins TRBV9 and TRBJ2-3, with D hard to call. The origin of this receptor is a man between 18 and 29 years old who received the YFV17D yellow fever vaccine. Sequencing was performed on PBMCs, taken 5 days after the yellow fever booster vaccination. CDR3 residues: CASSVAGSVAAPSTQYF. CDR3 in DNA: TGTGCCAGCAGCGTAGCTGGTTCGGTGGCAGCTCCAAGTACGCAGTATTTT. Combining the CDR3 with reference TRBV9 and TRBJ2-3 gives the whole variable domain DSGVTQTPKHLITATGQRVTLRCSPRSGDLSVYWYQQSLDQGLQFLIQYYNGEERAKGNILERFSAQQFPDLHSELNLSSLELGDSALYFCASSVAGSVAAPSTQYFGPGTRLTVL.